What follows describes a single T cell receptor beta chain. This sample was included in a study of cytomegalovirus exposure and HLA in healthy donors. The germline V gene encodes CDR1 GTSNPN and CDR2 SVGIG (reference sequence). This CDR3 is 15 amino acids long. V lost 5 bases and J lost 1, with 14 bases in between. PCR amplification relied on 60 Vbeta primers (plus 13 Jbeta primers). Sequencing used immunoSEQ multiplex PCR; TCRdb keeps in-frame clones, though not all of them. The sample shows 35,000 to 40,000 clones, around 69% of them seen only once. This clonotype was obtained from a young man in good health and CMV-seronegative. The chain is built from TRBV30 and TRBJ2-2, with D maybe TRBD1 (5 bases). The material sequenced was PBMCs. CDR3 DNA sequence: TGTGCCTGGGGTGGGTTAACAGGGAACACCGGGGAGCTGTTTTTT. Translated: CAWGGLTGNTGELFF.